One and the same sample provided the 10 T cell receptor delta chains below, sequenced in a study of γδ T cells in repeated Plasmodium falciparum infection. Gammadelta T cells were flow-sorted from PBMC into Vgamma9/Vdelta2+ and Vdelta2-negative populations for bulk analysis. TCRdb redid the clone calls on the multiplex PCR reads with CATT. This repertoire shows about 93,000 delta-chain clones, 0.95% to 1% found once; its top ten account for just under 10%. Sequenced sample: gamma-delta T cells from blood. The receptors were gathered from a pool of human donors (malaria-infected and uninfected, not separated).

This clone turned up a few times. A read error is the likely source, as a far larger clone sits one nucleotide away. This sample also contains other DNA sequences that code for the same CDR3. V gene TRDV1 combines with J gene TRDJ1; D ambiguous. TCRdb lists no J gene, so it was determined here by aligning the DNA to germline. The CDR3 contains 18 residues. Germline assignment: CDR1 TSWWSYY and CDR2 QGS. The V gene lost 6 bases and the J gene lost 3 bases, with 26 bases spanning the gap. CDR3 DNA sequence: TGTGCTCTTGGAGAAAGGTTCTTCGAGTACGAGTCCTCCGATAAACTCATCTTT. It is translated as CALGERFFEYESSDKLIF.

This clone was seen a few times. The amino acid sequence in TCRdb belongs to a much larger clone and departs from this DNA's translation at residue 14, likely a sequencing read error; the sequence shown is translated from the DNA. The J gene was not called, though the V gene is TRDV1; the D call in the table, TRDD3, was not verified against the DNA. Germline lookup yields CDR1 TSWWSYY and CDR2 QGS. This CDR3 spans 16 amino acids. In DNA form, the CDR3 reads TGTGCTCTTGGGGATCCTCTACTTACGGGGCTCGATAAACCCATCTTT. Its translation: CALGDPLLTGLDKPIF.

Many counts were recorded for this clone. The likely explanation is a read error, given a far larger clone one base away. Different DNA sequences within this sample yield the same CDR3. The V and J genes are TRDV2 and TRDJ1; 11 bases agree with TRDD3. Germline matching of the DNA provided the J gene here, since TCRdb leaves it blank. Germline V CDR1 and CDR2: GEAIGNYY, EKD. V dropped 3 bases and J dropped 2; count of bases not matched to a gene: 10. The CDR3 is 17 residues long. CDR3 DNA: TGTGCCTGTGACCTAGTACTGGGGGATAGCACGACCGATAAACTCATCTTT. This sequence encodes CACDLVLGDSTTDKLIF.

This clone came up a few times. A far more abundant clone sits one base away, making this likely a read error. Other DNA variants within this sample encode the same CDR3. The chain links TRDV1 to TRDJ1; D gene uncertain. Per germline, CDR1 TSWWSYY and CDR2 QGS. The CDR3 is made up of 16 amino acids. V lost 3 bases, J lost 8 bases, and 22 bases lay in between. The CDR3 reads CALGDPLLTGLDKLIF. The CDR3 nucleotides read TGTGCTCTTGGGGATCCTCTACTTACGGGGCTCGACAAACTCATCTTT.

This clone appeared a few times. The protein TCRdb lists belongs to a much larger clone and differs from this DNA's translation at residue 12, which points to a read error; the protein shown is made from the DNA. The genes are TRAV38-2/DV8 and TRDJ1; 13 bases are a match to TRDD3. Germline values: CDR1 TSESDYY, CDR2 QEAYKQQN. This CDR3 spans 22 amino acids. V shed 2 bases and J 3 bases; nucleotides not matched to a gene: 22. CDR3 bases: TGTGCTTATAGGAGATTCTTTGCCTTCCCCCCGAATACTGGGGGATACGCCGATAAACTCATCTTT. Translated, it gives CAYRRFFAFPPNTGGYADKLIF.

Concerning this clone itself: The protein given by TCRdb reflects a much larger clone and differs at residue 14 from this DNA's translation, likely from a read error; the protein shown is the DNA's translation. There is no J gene call, but TRDV2 is given as the V gene; no DNA check was done on the table's D call, TRDD3. Looked up from germline, CDR1 is GEAIGNYY and CDR2 is EKD. This CDR3 is built from 16 residues. CDR3 protein: CACDTLLGSGTDKPIF. CDR3 DNA sequence: TGTGCCTGTGACACCTTACTGGGGTCAGGGACCGATAAACCCATCTTT.

A note on this clone: This DNA translates differently at residue 3 from the TCRdb protein, which is that of a much larger clone; a read error is likely, and the protein shown is the DNA's own translation. The CDR3 sequence is CAPGELPPPVLGDATYTDKLIF. CDR3 nucleotide sequence: TGTGCTCCTGGGGAACTTCCCCCCCCAGTACTGGGGGATGCAACGTACACCGATAAACTCATCTTT. The V call is TRDV1, the J call TRDJ1, with 10 bases that match TRDD3. Because TCRdb records no J gene, it was assigned here through a match of the DNA to germline. CDR1 and CDR2 from the germline V gene are TSWWSYY and QGS. There are 22 residues in the CDR3.

This clone was found a few times. The gene calls are TRDV1 and TRDJ1, with 7 positions matching TRDD3. Germline lookup yields CDR1 TSWWSYY and CDR2 QGS. The CDR3 contains 17 residues. Germline trimming cut 0 bases from V and 4 bases from J; bases unmatched to any gene: 11. CDR3 coding DNA: TGTGCTCTTGGGGAACTGGAACGGCCTGGGGGTAACGATAAACTCATCTTT. Its protein is CALGELERPGGNDKLIF.

Concerning this clone itself: A far larger clone is a single base away, which makes a read error likely. Other DNA sequences in the sample encode the same CDR3. The rearrangement uses TRDV1 and TRDJ1, with TRDD3 as a possible D gene (6 bases). From germline, CDR1 is TSWWSYY and CDR2 QGS. The CDR3 consists of 20 residues. V gave up 9 bases and J gave up 0 bases, with 32 bases separating them. CDR3 loop: CALGTIFAGGGYWYTDKLIF. In DNA, the CDR3 is TGTGCTCTCGGGACCATCTTTGCCGGGGGAGGTTACTGGTACACCGATAAACTCATCTTT.

As regards this clone: TCRdb's protein for this DNA is that of a much larger clone and differs from the translation at residue 6, likely a read error; the protein shown is the DNA translation. The rearrangement links TRDV2 to TRDJ1; TRDD3 matches 8 bases. V gave up 3 bases and J gave up 3 bases; unmatched junction bases: 8. CDR1 is GEAIGNYY, CDR2 EKD, per germline. The CDR3 is 15 amino acids. CDR3 nucleotides: TGTGCCTGTGACCAACCGGGGGATAGGTCCGATAAACTCATCTTT. Amino acids: CACDQPGDRSDKLIF.